Listed below are T cell receptor beta chains from one sample, sequenced in a study of T-cell reconstitution after alpha-beta-depleted transplantation in children. TCRdb independently ran MiXCR on the PCR reads; one entry per CDR3 protein. The data show 900,000 or so distinct CDR3 sequences, with 15% to 20% seen just once and roughly 5% held by the top ten. The material sequenced was PBMCs, mostly from graft donor cells, taken 360 days after TCRalphabeta/CD19-depleted stem cell transplant. The receptors derive from a male patient under 18 who had a stem cell transplant for acute lymphoblastic leukemia, so the T cells may come from the graft donor. Both conserved end residues are part of each CDR3. D genes are given only for firm matches. Clone size is not always given. Where it is, it says once, few, many or a class for expanded clones.

j_call	clone_size	v_call	d_call	cdr3_nt	cdr3_aa
TRBJ2-7	few	TRBV4-1	TRBD2	TGCGCCAGCAGCCCAGGGGTCTCTAGCGGGAGGGGCTACGAGCAGTACTTC	CASSPGVSSGRGYEQYF
TRBJ2-7	few	TRBV7-2	TRBD1	TGTGCCAGCAGCTTAATCGCCAGGGGGTCCTACGAGCAGTACTTC	CASSLIARGSYEQYF
TRBJ1-5	few	TRBV24-1	-	TGTGCCACCAGTGATCAGAGGGGCGCGGAGCCCCAGCATTTT	CATSDQRGAEPQHF
TRBJ2-3	many	TRBV24-1	-	TGTGCCACCTCTGCGGGGAGCACAGATACGCAGTATTTT	CATSAGSTDTQYF
TRBJ1-1	-	TRBV11-2	-	TGTGCCAGCAGCTTCGATCCCGGCACTGACACTGAAGCTTTCTTT	CASSFDPGTDTEAFF
TRBJ2-7	-	TRBV15	-	TGTGCCACCAGCCCTAGGACTGGAAGGTTCCAATCTTCCTACGAGCAGTACTTC	CATSPRTGRFQSSYEQYF
TRBJ2-1	-	TRBV29-1	TRBD2	TGCAGCGTGGGCTTTCAACTAGCGCGAGACAATGAGCAGTTCTTC	CSVGFQLARDNEQFF
TRBJ2-3	many	TRBV5-1	-	TGCGCCAGCAGCCCCTTAGGGATGGAAGATACGCAGTATTTT	CASSPLGMEDTQYF
TRBJ2-7	-	TRBV27	-	TGTGCCAGCAGCTACAGCTCCATGGCTTCGCAGTACTTC	CASSYSSMASQYF
TRBJ2-5	many	TRBV10-3	-	TGTGCCATCAGTGAGTGGGACGTTGGGGAGACCCAGTACTTC	CAISEWDVGETQYF
TRBJ2-1	few	TRBV12-3/TRBV12-4	TRBD1	TGTGCCAGCAGGTCCTACAGGGGGCTAACCTACAATGAGCAGTTCTTC	CASRSYRGLTYNEQFF
TRBJ2-1	few	TRBV9	-	TGTGCCAGCAGCTTCCGAAGCGGCCTGGAGCAGTTCTTC	CASSFRSGLEQFF
TRBJ2-1	-	TRBV20-1	-	TGCAGTGCTAGAGATCGGCTAGACAATGAGCAGTTCTTC	CSARDRLDNEQFF
TRBJ2-7	few	TRBV7-9	-	TGTGCCAGCAGCCCGACGGGACTTCTCCCCAACTACGAGCAGTACTTC	CASSPTGLLPNYEQYF
TRBJ1-5	-	TRBV20-1	-	TGCAGTGCTAGAGATCCGCATACAAGGGGTGTGATTAGCAATCAGCCCCAGCATTTT	CSARDPHTRGVISNQPQHF